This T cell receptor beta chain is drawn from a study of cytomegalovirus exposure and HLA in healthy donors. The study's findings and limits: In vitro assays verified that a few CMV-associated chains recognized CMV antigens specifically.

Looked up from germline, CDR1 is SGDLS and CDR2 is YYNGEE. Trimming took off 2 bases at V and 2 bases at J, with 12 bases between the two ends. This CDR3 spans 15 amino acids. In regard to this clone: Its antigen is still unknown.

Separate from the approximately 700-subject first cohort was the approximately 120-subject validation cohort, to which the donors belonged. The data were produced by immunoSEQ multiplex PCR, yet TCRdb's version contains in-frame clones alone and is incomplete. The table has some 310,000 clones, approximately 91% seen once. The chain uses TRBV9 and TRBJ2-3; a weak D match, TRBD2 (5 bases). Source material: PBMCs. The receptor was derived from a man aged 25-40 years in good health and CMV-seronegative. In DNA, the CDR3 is TGTGCCAGCAGCGTGTCAGTGGACTTCACAGATACGCAGTATTTT. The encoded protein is CASSVSVDFTDTQYF.